These 32 T cell receptor beta chains share one sample of origin, sequenced in a study of cytomegalovirus exposure and HLA in healthy donors. The method was immunoSEQ multiplex PCR; TCRdb's version includes in-frame clones alone and lacks a portion of them. The sample lists fewer than 200,000 clones; under 95% were seen once. Material: PBMCs. The receptors shown here come from a woman between 18 and 30 years old in good health and CMV-seropositive.

This clone was seen just once. The chain combines TRBV5-1 with TRBJ1-6, with unresolved D. The CDR3 has 16 residues. Germline V gives CDR1 SGHRS, CDR2 YFSETQ. V was clipped by 1 base and J by 5 bases, with 13 bases between them. As DNA, the CDR3 is TGCGCCAGCAGCTTGATCGTTGGAGGGAATAATTCACCCCTCCACTTT. This translates into CASSLIVGGNNSPLHF.

The V and J genes are TRBV7-8 and TRBJ2-7; TRBD2 might be the D (6 bases). Looked up from germline, CDR1 is SGHVS and CDR2 is FQNEAQ. This CDR3 has 18 amino acids. V lost 5 bases and J 3 bases, leaving 26 bases between the germline ends. CDR3 residues: CASSGEVGTSHTLYEQYF. The CDR3 nucleotides read TGTGCCAGCAGCGGAGAGGTAGGGACTTCCCATACCCTCTACGAGCAGTACTTC.

This clone was observed a single time. The chain links TRBV6-1 to TRBJ1-4; 10 bases align to TRBD1. The V gene's germline CDR1 is MNHNS and CDR2 SASEGT. The J segment lost 7 bases and the V segment lost 7 bases, leaving 6 bases of the junction unmatched. The CDR3 has 14 residues. Written as DNA, the CDR3 is TGTGCCAGCACCCTCGACAGGGGGCGTGAAAAACTGTTTTTT. This sequence encodes CASTLDRGREKLFF.

The CDR3 loop reads CASSYQGVGEQYF. The CDR3 DNA is TGTGCCAGCAGCTACCAAGGGGTCGGCGAGCAGTACTTC. The V and J genes are TRBV7-3 and TRBJ2-7; possibly TRBD1 for D (5 bases). Germline V CDR1 and CDR2: SGHTA, FQGTGA. Trimming removed 4 bases from V and 6 bases from J, with 13 bases in between. CDR3 length equals 13 residues.

This clone was found a few times. The chain carries TRBV30 and TRBJ1-1; D might be TRBD1 (6 bases). Germline loops: CDR1 GTSNPN, CDR2 SVGIG (reference sequence). Trimming left V 4 bases short and J 8 bases short, with 11 bases between. The CDR3 totals 11 residues. CDR3 sequence: CAWNRGAEAFF. In nucleotides, the CDR3 is TGTGCCTGGAACCGGGGGGCGGAAGCTTTCTTT.

J is TRBJ2-7 and V is TRBV15; perhaps TRBD2 as D (6 bases). The CDR3 runs to 13 residues. Trimming shortened V by 8 bases and J by 5 bases, and 16 bases separated the two germline ends. CDR1 is LNHNV and CDR2 is YYDKDF in the germline V gene (reference sequence). The DNA of the CDR3 is TGTGCCACCTCTACTGGAGGGAGGAACGAGCAGTACTTC. This sequence encodes CATSTGGRNEQYF.

The chain uses TRBV2 and TRBJ2-3, with 7 bases identical to TRBD2. The CDR3 has 14 residues. CDR1 and CDR2 (germline): SNHLY, FYNNEI. V lost 6 bases, J lost 0 bases, and 3 bases stayed unmatched. CDR3: CASRTSPSTDTQYF. CDR3 in DNA: TGTGCCAGCAGGACTAGCCCTAGCACAGATACGCAGTATTTT.

V is TRBV28 and J is TRBJ2-2; D possibly corresponds to TRBD1 (6 bases). Trimming took off 6 bases at V and 5 bases at J, with 13 bases between the two ends. Germline V gene sequence: CDR1 MDHEN, CDR2 SYDVKM. The CDR3 spans 14 residues. The CDR3 protein is CASSPDRRTGELFF. Written as DNA, the CDR3 is TGTGCCAGCAGCCCAGACAGGAGGACCGGGGAGCTGTTTTTT. Full variable domain (missing parts from reference TRBV28 and TRBJ2-2): DVKVTQSSRYLVKRTGEKVFLECVQDMDHENMFWYRQDPGLGLRLIYFSYDVKMKEKGDIPEGYSVSREKKERFSLILESASTNQTSMYLCASSPDRRTGELFFGEGSRLTVL.

The genes are TRBV29-1 and TRBJ1-1; maybe TRBD1 (6 bases). The CDR3 has 15 residues. V was cut by 4 bases and J by 5 bases, with 20 bases left in between. Germline V CDR1 and CDR2: SQVTM, ANQGSEA. The chain's CDR3 is CSVVVGAPLGTEAFF. The DNA for the CDR3 is TGCAGCGTTGTGGTGGGGGCGCCCCTGGGGACTGAAGCTTTCTTT.

The chain links TRBV27 to TRBJ2-7; 8 bases map to TRBD1. Germline assignment: CDR1 MNHEY and CDR2 SMNVEV (reference sequence). The V segment lost 2 bases and the J segment 6 bases; nucleotides outside the gene matches: 3. The CDR3 length is 13 residues. The CDR3 loop is CASSLQGAAEQYF. CDR3 nucleotides: TGTGCCAGCAGTTTACAGGGGGCCGCCGAGCAGTACTTC.

This rearrangement joins TRBV14 to TRBJ1-3, with TRBD1 as a possible D gene (5 bases). This CDR3 comprises 16 residues. V was pared by 0 bases and J by 4 bases, with 13 bases between. CDR1 is SGHDN and CDR2 is FVKESK in the germline V gene. DNA of the CDR3: TGTGCCAGCAGCCAAGACCTGCAGGGAATGGGAAACACCATATATTTT. It encodes CASSQDLQGMGNTIYF.

The chain joins TRBV9 to TRBJ2-5, with 8 nucleotides matching TRBD2. The germline V gene encodes CDR1 SGDLS and CDR2 YYNGEE. The CDR3 is 15 residues long. With 0 bases clipped from V and 5 bases from J, the junction kept 6 bases outside the gene matches. CDR3 DNA: TGTGCCAGCAGCGTAGACGGGAGGGCCAGGGAGACCCAGTACTTC. It is translated as CASSVDGRARETQYF. Together with reference TRBV9 and TRBJ2-5, the CDR3 gives the full variable domain: DSGVTQTPKHLITATGQRVTLRCSPRSGDLSVYWYQQSLDQGLQFLIQYYNGEERAKGNILERFSAQQFPDLHSELNLSSLELGDSALYFCASSVDGRARETQYFGPGTRLLVL.

The chain joins TRBV7-2 to TRBJ2-5; a possible D gene is TRBD2 (6 bases). V lost 0 bases, J lost 5 bases, and 16 bases lay in between. This CDR3 is built from 16 residues. The germline gives CDR1 SGHTA, CDR2 FQGNSA. The CDR3 here is CASSLARLGRSETQYF. The CDR3 coding sequence is TGTGCCAGCAGCTTAGCGCGACTAGGAAGGAGTGAGACCCAGTACTTC.

This chain joins TRBV4-1 and TRBJ1-2; D call uncertain. Per germline, CDR1 MGHRA and CDR2 YSYEKL. The length of the CDR3 is 15 residues. Between the trimmed V and J ends, which lost 4 bases and 0 bases, there was a span of 12 bases. The CDR3 sequence is CASSPLELPNYGYTF. Here the CDR3 DNA reads TGCGCCAGCAGCCCTCTTGAGCTACCTAACTATGGCTACACCTTC.

This clone was counted a single time. This chain connects TRBV11-2 to TRBJ1-1, with a weak D call TRBD1 (6 bases). The CDR3 loop spans 14 amino acids. V dropped 5 bases and J dropped 1 base, with 11 bases sitting between them. Germline values: CDR1 SGHAT, CDR2 FQNNGV. In DNA, the CDR3 is TGTGCCAGCAGCCCCGGGACAAGGAACACTGAAGCTTTCTTT. It yields the protein CASSPGTRNTEAFF.

The V call is TRBV6-1, the J call TRBJ2-5; D is perhaps TRBD2 (5 bases). The V gene's germline CDR1 is MNHNS and CDR2 SASEGT. The V gene lost 3 bases and the J gene lost 1 base, with 12 bases spanning the gap. CDR3 length equals 15 residues. The CDR3 DNA reads TGTGCCAGCAGTGATCTAGCAGGCACCCAAGAGACCCAGTACTTC. Amino acids: CASSDLAGTQETQYF.

This chain links TRBV19 with TRBJ2-7; TRBD1 agrees at 8 bases. Germline CDR1 LNHDA, CDR2 SQIVND (reference sequence). J was trimmed by 4 bases and V by 3 bases; bases with no gene match: 5. The CDR3 is 14 amino acids. The CDR3 DNA reads TGTGCCAGTAGTATGGGGACAGGCCCTTACGAGCAGTACTTC. This translates into CASSMGTGPYEQYF.

J is TRBJ2-5 and V is TRBV7-2; tentatively, D is TRBD1 (5 bases). Trimming pared 2 bases from V and 2 bases from J, leaving 6 bases between. Germline V gene lookup returns CDR1 SGHTA and CDR2 FQGNSA. The CDR3 is made up of 13 amino acids. CDR3 nucleotide sequence: TGTGCCAGCAGCTTAAGGGGTCAAGAGACCCAGTACTTC. This gives the protein CASSLRGQETQYF.

DNA for the CDR3: TGTGCCAGCAGTTTATGGGGTAGCGGGAAAACCCAGTACTTC. Protein product: CASSLWGSGKTQYF. This chain uses TRBV27 with TRBJ2-5, with 8 bases lining up with TRBD2. J was trimmed by 8 bases and V by 1 base; bases with no gene match: 6. CDR3 length: 14 amino acids. CDR1 and CDR2 (germline): MNHEY, SMNVEV (reference sequence).

The chain links TRBV7-2 to TRBJ1-1; 9 nucleotides align to TRBD1. V was clipped by 5 bases and J by 4 bases; unmatched bases: 8. The CDR3 contains 15 residues. Germline values: CDR1 SGHTA, CDR2 FQGNSA. CDR3 DNA: TGTGCCAGCAGCGCCACAGGGGGCGCAGGCACTGAAGCTTTCTTT. Protein sequence: CASSATGGAGTEAFF.

The chain uses TRBV7-2 and TRBJ1-2; the match to TRBD1 covers 9 bases. The junction had 9 bases not matched to a gene; V was cut back by 5 bases and J by 8 bases. CDR1 SGHTA and CDR2 FQGNSA come from the germline V gene. This CDR3 has 14 amino acids. CDR3 nucleotides: TGTGCCAGCAGCCGCATACAGGGGGCTGGGGGCTACACCTTC. Translating it yields CASSRIQGAGGYTF.

CDR3 amino acids: CASSIGGGTFSYEQYF. The CDR3 region has the DNA TGTGCCAGTAGTATAGGTGGAGGGACTTTTAGCTACGAGCAGTACTTC. This chain uses TRBV19 with TRBJ2-7; weak D call: TRBD2 (6 bases). The V gene lost 1 base and the J gene lost 3 bases, with 16 bases spanning the gap. The CDR3 is made up of 16 amino acids. Germline V gene lookup returns CDR1 LNHDA and CDR2 SQIVND (reference sequence).

The chain combines TRBV29-1 with TRBJ2-1, with 9 bases matching TRBD2. Germline V lookup: CDR1 SQVTM, CDR2 ANQGSEA. CDR3 size: 14 residues. The V gene end was trimmed by 4 bases and the J gene end by 4 bases; junction bases not matched to a gene: 5. The CDR3, as DNA: TGCAGCGTTGGAGTGACTAGCGGTTACAATGAGCAGTTCTTC. Amino acids: CSVGVTSGYNEQFF.

The chain couples TRBV7-9 to TRBJ1-4, with 11 positions matching TRBD1. V gave up 4 bases and J gave up 6 bases; unmatched junction bases: 7. The CDR3 has 16 residues. Per germline, CDR1 SEHNR and CDR2 FQNEAQ (reference sequence). The CDR3 is CASSWGPDRGHEKLFF. For the CDR3, the DNA is TGTGCCAGCAGCTGGGGCCCGGACAGGGGGCATGAAAAACTGTTTTTT.

This chain joins TRBV28 and TRBJ2-5; 13 positions agree with TRBD2. Near its end, the DNA agrees better with TRBJ2-7, so the J call may be wrong. The CDR3 sequence is 14 residues long. Germline lookup yields CDR1 MDHEN and CDR2 SYDVKM. DNA of the CDR3: TGTGCCAGCAGTCTCACTAGCGGGAGGGCCGAGCAGTACTTC. It translates to CASSLTSGRAEQYF.

The genes are TRBV5-4 and TRBJ2-2; 8 nucleotides line up with TRBD1. J gave up 4 bases and V 4 bases, and 6 bases lay outside the gene matches. This CDR3 contains 15 residues. The germline CDR1 and CDR2 sequences are SGHNT and YYREEE (reference sequence). Here the CDR3 DNA reads TGTGCCAGCAGCCTCGGGACAGGTGGCACCGGGGAGCTGTTTTTT. This encodes CASSLGTGGTGELFF.

V usage is TRBV4-3 and J usage is TRBJ2-7, with TRBD1 matching over 7 bases. The CDR3 sequence is 17 residues long. Trimming removed 3 bases from V and 2 bases from J; junction bases left unmatched: 13. From germline, CDR1 is LGHNA and CDR2 YSLEER. DNA for the CDR3: TGCGCCAGCAGCCACCCATTTCCGGGACAGCATACCTACGAGCAGTACTTC. Translating it yields CASSHPFPGQHTYEQYF.

This sequence joins TRBV12-5 and TRBJ2-4; 8 bases agree with TRBD1. The V and J ends lost 4 bases and 3 bases, in that order; junction bases with no gene match: 5. Germline CDR1 reads LGHNT; CDR2 reads FRNRAP. This CDR3 is built from 15 residues. The CDR3 nucleotides read TGTGCTAGTGGTTGGGGAACAGGGGGCAAAAACATTCAGTACTTC. It codes for CASGWGTGGKNIQYF.

The DNA of the CDR3 is TGTGCCAGCAGCGACAGGGGGCGCGCAGATACGCAGTATTTT. Protein sequence: CASSDRGRADTQYF. This chain uses TRBV2 with TRBJ2-3, with 10 bases that match TRBD1. Germline lookup yields CDR1 SNHLY and CDR2 FYNNEI. The CDR3 contains 14 residues. V trimming: 6 bases; J trimming: 4 bases; junction bases outside the gene matches: 4.

The rearrangement links TRBV27 to TRBJ2-1, with TRBD2 matching 13 bases. V lost 5 bases, J lost 1 base, and 8 bases stayed unmatched. Germline V CDR1 and CDR2: MNHEY, SMNVEV (reference sequence). CDR3 length equals 18 residues. Here the CDR3 DNA reads TGTGCCAGCAGTATAAGACTAGCGGGAGGCAGTTCCTACAATGAGCAGTTCTTC. Encoded protein: CASSIRLAGGSSYNEQFF.

The table lists this clone with a count of one. The chain uses TRBV28 and TRBJ2-1; 7 nucleotides agree with TRBD2. With V trimmed by 5 bases and J by 3 bases, 7 bases remained unmatched. The CDR3 sequence is 15 residues long. Germline lookup yields CDR1 MDHEN and CDR2 SYDVKM. The CDR3 loop reads CASSREGNYYNEQFF. The CDR3 DNA is TGTGCCAGCAGTAGGGAGGGAAATTACTACAATGAGCAGTTCTTC.

The V call is TRBV19, the J call TRBJ1-1; D ambiguous. V lost 3 bases, J lost 1 base, and 9 bases lay in between. Germline V lookup: CDR1 LNHDA, CDR2 SQIVND (reference sequence). The CDR3 runs 14 residues. CDR3 region: CASSMGRTNTEAFF. CDR3 bases: TGTGCCAGTAGTATGGGGAGGACGAACACTGAAGCTTTCTTT. Looking up the rest from reference TRBV19 and TRBJ1-1 gives the full variable domain: DGGITQSPKYLFRKEGQNVTLSCEQNLNHDAMYWYRQDPGQGLRLIYYSQIVNDFQKGDIAEGYSVSREKKESFPLTVTSAQKNPTAFYLCASSMGRTNTEAFFGQGTRLTVV.